A single sample is the source of the 19 T cell receptor beta chains below, sequenced in a study of T cells in Graves' hyperthyroidism and ophthalmopathy. TCR beta CDR3 region amplification was performed from RNA transcripts. First-round RT-PCR targeting the TCR CDR3 was performed with the HTBI primer set. TCRdb passed the multiplex PCR reads through MiXCR, listing each CDR3 protein once. The data contain about half a million distinct CDR3 sequences, less than 25% of them singletons. The specimen sequenced was blood. The receptors were gathered from a woman in her 70s with Graves' ophthalmopathy.

This clonotype was observed at least ten times. The chain links TRBV28 to TRBJ1-1; possible D gene TRBD1, 6 bases. CDR3 length equals 13 residues. The germline gives CDR1 MDHEN, CDR2 SYDVKM. Trimming took off 7 bases at V and 6 bases at J, with 15 bases between the two ends. The chain's CDR3 is CASTLVGGPEAFF. CDR3 bases: TGTGCCAGCACCCTCGTAGGGGGTCCTGAAGCTTTCTTT.

In this sample, this clonotype turned up many times. The rearrangement links TRBV6-1 to TRBJ1-2; the D is unclear. This CDR3 is built from 15 residues. CDR1 is MNHNS and CDR2 is SASEGT in the germline V gene. V dropped 2 bases and J dropped 2 bases, with 12 bases sitting between them. CDR3 DNA sequence: TGTGCCAGCAGTGAACTGGGGTCAATCAACTATGGCTACACCTTC. This translates into CASSELGSINYGYTF.

This clonotype was observed a few times. The chain has TRBV29-1 and TRBJ2-1; D remains unclear. The germline gives CDR1 SQVTM, CDR2 ANQGSEA. Trimming removed 3 bases from V and 0 bases from J, with 6 bases in between. This CDR3 is built from 13 residues. CDR3 sequence reads: CSVDKSSYNEQFF. The CDR3 region has the DNA TGCAGCGTTGACAAGAGCTCCTACAATGAGCAGTTCTTC.

J is TRBJ2-5 and V is TRBV7-8, with 12 bases lining up with TRBD2. The CDR3 runs 17 residues. V gave up 3 bases and J gave up 5 bases; unmatched junction bases: 10. Germline V gene sequence: CDR1 SGHVS, CDR2 FQNEAQ. As DNA, the CDR3 is TGTGCCAGCAGCTTCGAGACTAGCGGGAGATCGATGGAGACCCAGTACTTC. Its protein product is CASSFETSGRSMETQYF.

V is TRBV15 and J is TRBJ2-5, with D possibly being TRBD2 (7 bases). The ends were cut back, 3 bases at V and 4 bases at J, with 12 bases in the middle. CDR3 length: 14 amino acids. Germline CDR1 and CDR2: LNHNV and YYDKDF (reference sequence). CDR3 bases: TGTGCCACCAGCAGTTCTAGGGGGGGAGAGACCCAGTACTTC. Amino acid sequence: CATSSSRGGETQYF. The full variable domain, its missing parts supplied by reference TRBV15 and TRBJ2-5, is DAMVIQNPRYQVTQFGKPVTLSCSQTLNHNVMYWYQQKSSQAPKLLFHYYDKDFNNEADTPDNFQSRRPNTSFCFLDIRSPGLGDTAMYLCATSSSRGGETQYFGPGTRLLVL.

The chain employs TRBV20-1 and TRBJ2-4; TRBD2 matches 9 bases. CDR1 DFQATT and CDR2 SNEGSKA come from the germline V gene (reference sequence). This CDR3 has 17 residues. J gave up 0 bases and V 6 bases, and 12 bases lay outside the gene matches. CDR3 sequence (DNA): TGCAGTGCGGAGGGATTAGCGGGAGACCTAGCCAAAAACATTCAGTACTTC. Its translation is CSAEGLAGDLAKNIQYF.

The chain uses TRBV5-4 and TRBJ2-3; D unresolved. CDR3 length: 16 residues. The ends were cut back, 7 bases at V and 2 bases at J, with 20 bases in the middle. Germline V CDR1 and CDR2: SGHNT, YYREEE (reference sequence). CDR3 amino acids: CASQRAASLDTDTQYF. CDR3 coding DNA: TGTGCCAGCCAACGGGCAGCTTCTCTAGACACAGATACGCAGTATTTT.

In its sample, this clonotype was seen a few times. This chain connects TRBV6-2 or TRBV6-3 to TRBJ2-7, with D unresolved. This CDR3 is built from 11 residues. Looked up from germline, CDR1 is MNHEY and CDR2 is SVGEGT. Trimming took 7 bases from V and 5 from J, leaving 9 bases between them. Here the CDR3 DNA reads TGTGCCAGCACCGACATGGACGAGCAGTACTTC. Its translation is CASTDMDEQYF.

A word on this clonotype: A read error may produce the germline difference seen at one junction end. The chain is built from TRBV7-9 and TRBJ2-5, with TRBD1 matching over 8 bases. Per the germline V gene, CDR1 is SEHNR and CDR2 is FQNEAQ (reference sequence). The CDR3 has 16 residues. DNA for the CDR3: TGTGCCAGCAGCAACGCAGGGGGCGAGTTTCGAGAGACCCAGCACTTC. Encoded protein: CASSNAGGEFRETQHF.

This clonotype was observed a few times. The rearrangement links TRBV6-7 to TRBJ2-3; D is unresolved. TRBV6-7 is an open reading frame whose function is uncertain. V lost 10 bases to trimming and J lost 5 bases, with 1 base between them. The CDR3 spans 8 residues. The DNA for the CDR3 is TGTGCCATAGATACGCAGTATTTT. Amino acids: CAIDTQYF.

This clonotype was picked up many times. The CDR3 DNA follows: TGCAGTGCTAGCCGGGGGACAGGGGTCACTGAAGCTTTCTTT. Protein sequence: CSASRGTGVTEAFF. This chain uses TRBV20-1 with TRBJ1-1; 10 bases match TRBD1. CDR1 and CDR2 from the germline V gene are DFQATT and SNEGSKA (reference sequence). The CDR3 covers 14 residues. J was trimmed by 4 bases and V by 3 bases; bases with no gene match: 5.

J is TRBJ1-5 and V is TRBV24-1; TRBD1 agrees at 8 bases. The CDR3 contains 14 residues. Trimming cost V 8 bases and J 2 bases; bases outside gene matches: 4. CDR1 is KGHDR and CDR2 is SFDVKD in the germline V gene. The CDR3 nucleotides read TGTGCCACCAAGTCGGGACAGGGCAATCAGCCCCAGCATTTT. Translated, it gives CATKSGQGNQPQHF.

This clonotype has at least ten counts. V usage is TRBV5-1 and J usage is TRBJ2-1, with D unclear. Germline CDR1 and CDR2: SGHRS and YFSETQ. V gave up 0 bases and J gave up 3 bases, with 7 bases separating them. The CDR3 extends over 14 amino acids. This CDR3 reads CASSLEAGYNEQFF. CDR3 bases: TGCGCCAGCAGCTTGGAGGCTGGCTACAATGAGCAGTTCTTC.

The rearrangement joins TRBV4-2 to TRBJ2-5, with 8 bases lining up with TRBD2. J gave up 4 bases and V 0 bases, and 4 bases lay outside the gene matches. Germline CDR1 reads LGHNA; CDR2 reads YNFKEQ. The CDR3 is made up of 15 amino acids. The chain's CDR3 is CASSQDAGGLETQYF. The DNA for the CDR3 is TGTGCCAGCAGCCAAGATGCGGGAGGTCTAGAGACCCAGTACTTC.

V usage is TRBV25-1 and J usage is TRBJ2-3; D uncertain. Trimming removed 1 base at V and 3 bases at J, with 14 bases between. CDR3 size: 16 residues. CDR1 is MGHDK, CDR2 SYGVNS, per germline. The CDR3 here is CASSELSSRLTDTQYF. In DNA form, the CDR3 reads TGTGCCAGCAGTGAATTATCATCCAGGTTAACAGATACGCAGTATTTT.

The chain joins TRBV20-1 to TRBJ2-3; no reliable D call. CDR3 length equals 14 residues. Germline CDR1 is DFQATT and CDR2 is SNEGSKA (reference sequence). With 0 bases removed from V and 3 bases from J, the gap between germline ends came to 10 bases. CDR3 amino acids: CSARDPRVTDTQYF. Here the CDR3 DNA reads TGCAGTGCTAGAGACCCACGAGTTACAGATACGCAGTATTTT.

This clonotype was found a few times. The V gene is TRBV2, the J gene TRBJ1-4; D is possibly TRBD1 (6 bases). The CDR3 totals 13 residues. The germline gives CDR1 SNHLY, CDR2 FYNNEI. The CDR3 DNA sequence: TGTGCTTCGCAAGACAGGCTTCATGAAAAACTGTTTTTT. The encoded protein is CASQDRLHEKLFF.

This clonotype occurred a few times. V usage is TRBV5-5 and J usage is TRBJ2-5; 8 bases are shared with TRBD1. Germline CDR1 and CDR2: SGHKS and YYEKEE (reference sequence). V was clipped by 0 bases and J by 5 bases; unmatched bases: 9. The CDR3 consists of 16 residues. In DNA form, the CDR3 reads TGTGCCAGCAGCTTGGCCGGGACAGGCTATACGGAGACCCAGTACTTC. It translates to CASSLAGTGYTETQYF.

This clonotype was seen a few times. The chain couples TRBV12-3 or TRBV12-4 to TRBJ1-6; maybe TRBD1 (6 bases). Between the trimmed V and J ends, which lost 3 bases and 5 bases, there was a span of 8 bases. The CDR3 covers 14 residues. The CDR3 protein is CASSFGGHNSPLHF. The CDR3 nucleotides are TGTGCCAGCAGTTTCGGGGGCCATAATTCACCCCTCCACTTT.